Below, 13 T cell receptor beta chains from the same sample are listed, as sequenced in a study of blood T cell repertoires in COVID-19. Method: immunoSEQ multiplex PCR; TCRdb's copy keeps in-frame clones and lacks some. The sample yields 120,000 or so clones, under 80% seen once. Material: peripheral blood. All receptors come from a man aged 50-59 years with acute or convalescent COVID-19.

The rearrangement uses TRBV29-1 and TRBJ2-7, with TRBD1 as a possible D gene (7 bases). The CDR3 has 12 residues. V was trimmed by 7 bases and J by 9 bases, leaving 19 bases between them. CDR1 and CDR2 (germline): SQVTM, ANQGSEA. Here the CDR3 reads CSATTGSGGQYF. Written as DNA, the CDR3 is TGCAGCGCGACGACAGGGTCCGGGGGGCAGTACTTC.

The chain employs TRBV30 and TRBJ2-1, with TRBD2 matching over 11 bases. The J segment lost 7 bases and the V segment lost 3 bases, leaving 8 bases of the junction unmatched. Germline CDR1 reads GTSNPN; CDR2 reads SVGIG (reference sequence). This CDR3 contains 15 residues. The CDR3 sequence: CAWRDRLAGQNEQFF. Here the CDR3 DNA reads TGTGCCTGGAGGGACCGACTAGCGGGGCAGAATGAGCAGTTCTTC.

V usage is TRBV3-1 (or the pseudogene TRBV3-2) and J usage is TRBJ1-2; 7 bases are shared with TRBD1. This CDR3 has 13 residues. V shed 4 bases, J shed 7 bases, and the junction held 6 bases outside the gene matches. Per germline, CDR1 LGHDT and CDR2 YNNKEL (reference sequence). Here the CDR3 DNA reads TGTGCCAGCAGCCCCGGGACAGCACGTGGCTACACCTTC. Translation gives CASSPGTARGYTF.

This chain's CDR3 is CASTFPKTGVLVNQPQHF. CDR3 nucleotide sequence: TGTGCCAGCACCTTTCCGAAGACAGGGGTGTTGGTCAATCAGCCCCAGCATTTT. The V gene is TRBV27, the J gene TRBJ1-5, with 8 bases matching TRBD1. The CDR3 contains 18 residues. J gave up 3 bases and V 7 bases, and 17 bases lay outside the gene matches. Looked up from germline, CDR1 is MNHEY and CDR2 is SMNVEV (reference sequence).

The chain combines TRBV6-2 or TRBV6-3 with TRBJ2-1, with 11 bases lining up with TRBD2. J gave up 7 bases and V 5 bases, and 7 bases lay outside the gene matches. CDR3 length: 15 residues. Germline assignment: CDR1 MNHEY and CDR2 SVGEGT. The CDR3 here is CASSTSGRNSNEQFF. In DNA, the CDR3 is TGTGCCAGCAGTACTAGCGGGAGAAATTCGAATGAGCAGTTCTTC.

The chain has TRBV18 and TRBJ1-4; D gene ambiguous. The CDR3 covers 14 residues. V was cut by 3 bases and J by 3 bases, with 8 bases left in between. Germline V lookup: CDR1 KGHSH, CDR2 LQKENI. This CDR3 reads CASSPYTANEKLFF. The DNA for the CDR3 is TGTGCCAGCTCACCCTATACGGCTAATGAAAAACTGTTTTTT.

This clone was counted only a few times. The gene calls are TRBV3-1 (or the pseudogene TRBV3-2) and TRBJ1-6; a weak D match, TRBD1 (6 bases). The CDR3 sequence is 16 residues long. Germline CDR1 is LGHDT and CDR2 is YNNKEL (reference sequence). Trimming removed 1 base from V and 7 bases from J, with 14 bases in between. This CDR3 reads CASSQVPRGRNSPLHF. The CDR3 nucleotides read TGTGCCAGCAGCCAAGTCCCCAGGGGAAGGAATTCACCCCTCCACTTT.

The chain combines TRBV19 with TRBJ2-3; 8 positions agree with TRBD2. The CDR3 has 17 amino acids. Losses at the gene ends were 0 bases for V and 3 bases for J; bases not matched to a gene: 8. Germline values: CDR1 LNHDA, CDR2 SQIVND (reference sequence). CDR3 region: CASSIDPPGGGTDTQYF. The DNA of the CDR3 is TGTGCCAGTAGTATAGACCCCCCCGGGGGGGGAACAGATACGCAGTATTTT.

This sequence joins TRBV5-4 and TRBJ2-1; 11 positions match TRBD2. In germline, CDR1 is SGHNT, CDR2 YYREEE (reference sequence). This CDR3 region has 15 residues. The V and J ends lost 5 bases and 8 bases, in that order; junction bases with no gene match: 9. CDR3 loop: CASSRIAGGLDEQFF. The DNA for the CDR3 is TGTGCCAGCAGTCGTATAGCGGGGGGGCTCGATGAGCAGTTCTTC.

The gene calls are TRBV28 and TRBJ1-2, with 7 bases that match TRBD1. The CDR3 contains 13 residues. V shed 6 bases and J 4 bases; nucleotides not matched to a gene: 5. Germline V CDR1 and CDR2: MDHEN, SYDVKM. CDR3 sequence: CASSRDSLYGYTF. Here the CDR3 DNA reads TGTGCCAGCAGCCGGGACAGTCTCTATGGCTACACCTTC.

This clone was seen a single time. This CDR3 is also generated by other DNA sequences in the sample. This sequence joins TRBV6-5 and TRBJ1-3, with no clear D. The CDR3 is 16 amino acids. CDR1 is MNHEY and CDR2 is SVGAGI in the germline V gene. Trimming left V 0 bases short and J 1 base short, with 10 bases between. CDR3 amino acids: CASSYSISGSGNTIYF. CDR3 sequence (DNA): TGTGCCAGCAGTTACTCGATTTCGGGGTCTGGAAACACCATATATTTT.

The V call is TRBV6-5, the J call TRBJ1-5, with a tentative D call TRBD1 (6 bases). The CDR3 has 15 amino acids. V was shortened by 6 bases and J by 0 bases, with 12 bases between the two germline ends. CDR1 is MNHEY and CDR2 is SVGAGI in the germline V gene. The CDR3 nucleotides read TGTGCCAGCAGCCTCGGACAGTATAGCAATCAGCCCCAGCATTTT. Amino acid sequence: CASSLGQYSNQPQHF.

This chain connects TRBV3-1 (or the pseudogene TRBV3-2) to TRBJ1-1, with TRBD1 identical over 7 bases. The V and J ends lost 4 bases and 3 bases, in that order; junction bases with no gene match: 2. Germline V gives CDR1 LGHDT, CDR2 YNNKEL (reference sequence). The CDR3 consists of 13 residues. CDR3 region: CASSPTGDTEAFF. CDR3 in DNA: TGTGCCAGCAGCCCTACAGGGGACACTGAAGCTTTCTTT.